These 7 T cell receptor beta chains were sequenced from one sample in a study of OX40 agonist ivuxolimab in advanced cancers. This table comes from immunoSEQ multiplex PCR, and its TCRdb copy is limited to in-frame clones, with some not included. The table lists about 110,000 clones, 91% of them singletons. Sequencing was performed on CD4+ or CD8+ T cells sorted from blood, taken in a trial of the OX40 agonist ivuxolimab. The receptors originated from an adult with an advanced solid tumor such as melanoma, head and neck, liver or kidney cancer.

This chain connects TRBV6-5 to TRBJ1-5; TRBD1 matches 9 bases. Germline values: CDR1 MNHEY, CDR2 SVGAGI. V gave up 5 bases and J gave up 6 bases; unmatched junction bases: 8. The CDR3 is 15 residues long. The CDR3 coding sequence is TGTGCCAGCAGTGGTACAGGGGGCGCGGGTCAGCCCCAGCATTTT. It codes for CASSGTGGAGQPQHF.

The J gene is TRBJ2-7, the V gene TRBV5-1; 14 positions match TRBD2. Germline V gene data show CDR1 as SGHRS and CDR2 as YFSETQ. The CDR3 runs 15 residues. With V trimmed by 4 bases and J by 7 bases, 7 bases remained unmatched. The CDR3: CASSQGLAGASEQYF. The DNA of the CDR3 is TGCGCCAGCAGCCAGGGACTAGCGGGAGCATCAGAGCAGTACTTC.

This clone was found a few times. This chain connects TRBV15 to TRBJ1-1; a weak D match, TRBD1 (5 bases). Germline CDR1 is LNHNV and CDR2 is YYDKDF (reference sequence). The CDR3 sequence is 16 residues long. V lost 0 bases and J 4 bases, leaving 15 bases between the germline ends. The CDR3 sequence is CATSRDQIGVGTEAFF. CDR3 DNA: TGTGCCACCAGCAGAGATCAAATAGGGGTGGGCACTGAAGCTTTCTTT.

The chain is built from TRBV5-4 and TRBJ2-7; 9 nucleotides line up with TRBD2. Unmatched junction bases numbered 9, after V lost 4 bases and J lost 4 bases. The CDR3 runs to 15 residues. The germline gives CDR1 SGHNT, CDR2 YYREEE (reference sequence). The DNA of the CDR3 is TGTGCCAGCAGCCCGCCCACAGCGGGAGGTTACGAGCAGTACTTC. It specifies CASSPPTAGGYEQYF. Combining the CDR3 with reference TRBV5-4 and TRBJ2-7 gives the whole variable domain ETGVTQSPTHLIKTRGQQVTLRCSSQSGHNTVSWYQQALGQGPQFIFQYYREEENGRGNFPPRFSGLQFPNYSSELNVNALELDDSALYLCASSPPTAGGYEQYFGPGTRLTVT.

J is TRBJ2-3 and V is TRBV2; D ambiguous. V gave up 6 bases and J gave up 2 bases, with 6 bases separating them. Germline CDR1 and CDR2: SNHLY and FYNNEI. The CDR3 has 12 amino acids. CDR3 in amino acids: CASRADTDTQYF. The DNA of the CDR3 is TGTGCCAGCAGGGCTGACACAGATACGCAGTATTTT.

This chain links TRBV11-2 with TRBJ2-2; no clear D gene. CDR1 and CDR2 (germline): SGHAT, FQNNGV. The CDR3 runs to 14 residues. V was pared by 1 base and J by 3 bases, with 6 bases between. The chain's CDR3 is CASSLVQDTGELFF. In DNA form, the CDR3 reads TGTGCCAGCAGCTTAGTGCAGGACACCGGGGAGCTGTTTTTT. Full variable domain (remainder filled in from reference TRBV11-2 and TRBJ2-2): EAGVAQSPRYKIIEKRQSVAFWCNPISGHATLYWYQQILGQGPKLLIQFQNNGVVDDSQLPKDRFSAERLKGVDSTLKIQPAKLEDSAVYLCASSLVQDTGELFFGEGSRLTVL.

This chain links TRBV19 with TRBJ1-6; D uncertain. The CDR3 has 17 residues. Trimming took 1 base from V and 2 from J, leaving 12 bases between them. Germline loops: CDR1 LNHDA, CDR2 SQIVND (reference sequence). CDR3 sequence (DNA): TGTGCCAGTAGTATAGGACCCGGAGAGGCCTATAATTCACCCCTCCACTTT. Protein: CASSIGPGEAYNSPLHF.